This T cell receptor (beta chain) was sequenced during a study of cytomegalovirus exposure and HLA in healthy donors (dated by TCRdb to the late 2010s). Notes on the research overall: An earlier analysis of roughly 500 of the donors reported 276 Gb of sequence data and 90 million to 120 million unique TCR beta sequences obtained from approximately 180 million T cells. In addition to the first cohort of about 650 subjects, a separate validation cohort of under 150 different subjects was used. To study patterns of TCR occurrence, a later analysis re-analyzed previously published TCR beta repertoires from 550 to 800 donors and added high-resolution HLA genotyping. Typing coverage differed by locus: A, B, C, DRB1 and DQB1 were typed in roughly 629-630 donors, DQA1 in 522, DPA1 in 600 to 610, and DPB1 in 400 to 490. Every discovery cohort repertoire had been produced on one sequencing platform. About 280 gigabases of sequencing data and tens of millions of unique TCR sequences made up an early release that covered roughly 670 HLA-typed donors. A later genetic analysis took genome-wide SNP genotypes for about three fifths of the 666 donors and used that subset as a discovery cohort. Among some 410 genotyped donors of the cohort, an average of around 240,000 unique TCR beta nucleotide sequences were sequenced per donor, about a sixth of them non-productive. The later analysis used no new phenotypic data to find candidate immune exposures, relying instead on TCR beta sequences and their occurrence across donors. An earlier analysis of some 500 of the donors applied high-throughput TCR beta sequencing to assess whether each TCR beta V gene segment acted as functional or pseudogenic. A handful of DR-DQ haplotypes were handled as single units for association and clustering because linkage in the cohort was strong. Of the roughly 400 genotyped donors, over 65% fell in the genetic ancestry cluster associated with self-reported Caucasian donors. To predict cytomegalovirus infection status, the study combined high-throughput TCR immunosequencing, statistical association of individual TCRs with disease status, and machine learning. The study used immunosequencing to profile the T cell repertoires of some 600 subjects and linked those repertoires to cytomegalovirus serostatus. Donor age, sex, ethnicity and CMV serostatus were compiled alongside the repertoire data. Both class I and class II loci were covered by HLA typing, at four-digit resolution. The study aimed to test whether cataloging public T cell receptors could reveal signatures of past pathogen exposure. The paper as a whole reports these results and caveats: The presence/absence analyses assumed that sequencing depth was roughly uniform across donors, and that assumption may not be true. According to the authors, the approach could potentially be generalized to other disease states and immunological phenotypes. The study listed 150 to 200 TCR beta chains as associated with cytomegalovirus. A further reported finding was that TCR beta sequences accurately predicted the HLA-A and HLA-B alleles for most subjects in the first cohort. For the cohort, immune exposure information was limited to CMV serostatus. Compared with the approximately 670-donor mean, donors in an Asian-associated ancestry cluster had fewer N-insertions in productive TCRs, according to a later genetic analysis. In an earlier analysis of some 500 of the donors, most TCR beta V segments appeared in productive rearrangements about 87% or about 30% of the time, broadly matching IMGT annotations. A group of highly shared sequence variants was considered likely to be a technical artifact of the sequencing pipeline. In this cohort, only TCR beta chains were sequenced, and detectable features were limited by the absence of alpha or paired-chain data. The earlier analysis of approximately 540 of the donors excluded about 16 rarely observed V segments, including chromosome 9 orphons, because counts were too low. Compared with equally common non-associated chains, HLA-associated TCR beta chains in a later analysis were more clonally expanded and had lower generation probabilities. Most TCR sequences were seen in very few donors, while some public TCRs were found in many individuals. When HLA alleles, especially DR and DQ, strongly co-occurred, TCR associations were difficult to assign to individual alleles. An association between a missense DCLRE1C variant and V-gene and J-gene trimming of TCR beta chains was found in a later genetic analysis and replicated in an independent cohort. HLA typing was unavailable for some donors at each locus, so association tests used only the typed subset. In a later analysis, TCR association rates were found to vary across HLA loci, with the most associated TCRs seen for DRB1 alleles and the fewest for HLA-C alleles. A later analysis reported that several top co-occurrence clusters appeared linked to parvovirus B19, influenza, CMV and Epstein-Barr virus. Linkage disequilibrium might explain the correlated functional status among segregating V segments, but an unknown experimental factor could not be ruled out. In a later analysis, 16,951 TCR beta sequences were associated with specific HLA alleles at a false discovery rate of 0.05. A later analysis found that most CMV-associated TCR beta chains appeared HLA-restricted, with HLA associations seemingly driven largely by CMV exposure. A few of the identified cytomegalovirus-associated TCR beta chains were confirmed in vitro to be specific for cytomegalovirus antigens. In both the original and validation cohorts, the classifier was reported to diagnose cytomegalovirus status with high specificity and sensitivity. Some IMGT-functional V segments, including TRBV6-2 and TRBV6-3, could not be told apart with the 87-base-pair reads, so those segments were excluded.

The cohort was made up of roughly 670 healthy bone marrow donors. At the time of sampling, every cohort member was nominally healthy, though immune exposures that went unrecorded were likely present. The donor was CMV seronegative and belonged to the group of 320 or so seronegative cohort members. A peripheral blood sample was provided by each donor, and peripheral blood mononuclear cells were used for TCR beta sequencing. Genomic DNA was extracted from the blood cell samples with the Qiagen DNeasy Blood Extraction Kit. In regard to this clone: It lacks a known antigen. Nothing much larger sits one base from this clone, and base qualities are not available.

Counted from cysteine to phenylalanine, this CDR3 has 15 amino acids. Here the CDR3 DNA is all that survives: 45 bases in frame from base 1. The junction shows trimming of 0 bases on V and 5 bases on J, and the gene matches do not reach 5 bases of it. The germline V gene (reference sequence) supplies CDR1 MNHNY and CDR2 SVGAGI. The library was produced with the immunoSEQ multiplex PCR assay. For the multiplex PCR, a mixture combining 60 forward primers for TCR Vbeta segments and 13 reverse primers for TCR Jbeta segments was used. The CDR3 region of rearranged TCR beta genes was amplified from genomic DNA by a multiplex PCR assay. On the Illumina HiSeq System, the amplified TCR beta libraries were sequenced as 87-base-pair reads. In the paper's pipeline: In a later analysis, roughly 80 million unique TCR beta chains were counted across the approximately 670 repertoires, and roughly 10 million of these chains were shared by at least two donors. Raw reads were error-corrected and collapsed into unique sequences with a nearest-neighbor algorithm that merged closely related sequences to remove PCR and sequencing errors. V, D and J gene segments were assigned by aligning CDR3 sequences to IMGT reference sequences. Each retained sequence needed at least a six-nucleotide match to both a V gene segment and a J gene segment. A rearrangement counted as productive if the CDR3 had no stop codons and remained in frame with V and J, and every other rearrangement counted as non-productive. CDR3 was defined according to IMGT convention as the region running from the second conserved V-encoded cysteine to the conserved J-encoded phenylalanine. In an earlier analysis of just under 600 of the donors, sequences lacking an unambiguous match to a single V gene segment were excluded. An earlier analysis of approximately 590 of the donors classified V segments as functional when productive rearrangements were above 56.7% and as segregating when the standard deviation between donors was above 5%. A statistical classification framework was built for diagnosing cytomegalovirus status from the catalog of TCR beta chain sequences. V and J gene assignment, in a later analysis, came from comparing TCR nucleotide sequences with IMGT/GENE-DB human TR gene sequences. In a later analysis, CDR3 sequences and most-parsimonious VDJ recombination scenarios were assigned using the TCRdist pipeline. In a later analysis, each TCR beta chain was defined by its CDR3 amino acid sequence together with its V-gene family, and reads lacking a unique V-gene family were excluded. A later analysis removed 500 to 600 highly shared, low-generation-probability nucleotide sequences to deal with suspected cross-contamination and a sequencing artifact. In a later analysis, a clonal expansion index for each public chain was calculated from normalized within-repertoire ranks of inferred template counts. In a later analysis, generation probabilities were computed with a VDJ recombination model fitted to out-of-frame rearrangements, and the resulting probabilities were checked against IGoR. A later analysis scored TCR-TCR, TCR-HLA and TCR-CMV co-occurrence with hypergeometric tests, applying a repertoire-size bias correction to TCR pairs. A later analysis estimated false discovery rates by permuting HLA or CMV assignments 20 times. In a later analysis, co-occurring TCRs were grouped using DBSCAN, with TCRdist sequence similarity added in when clustering inside HLA-allele-positive subsets. For co-occurrence clustering, repertoires with fewer than 30,000 or more than 120,000 public chains were excluded, along with five or six repertoires with anomalous nucleotide sharing. As stored in TCRdb, this immuneACCESS dataset retains in-frame rearrangements with V and J assigned. A fraction of the clones does not appear; measured against another copy, unresolved V genes explain less than half of the discrepancy, and the remainder lacks a known reason. V, J and clone size reflect that table, while D and trimming were determined from the DNA. This sample lists around 210,000 clones; approximately 85% were detected once. In total, the top ten clones hold about 0.25% of the sample.

The chain uses TRBV6-6 and TRBJ2-7, and 9 bases in between align with TRBD2. The clonotype was recovered from a girl aged 2 to 10 in good health and CMV-seronegative. Material: PBMCs. CDR3 protein: CASSYSSAGGDEQYF. The nucleotide sequence is TGTGCCAGCAGTTACTCGAGTGCGGGAGGGGACGAGCAGTACTTC.